This entry lists 6 T cell receptor beta chains sequenced from one sample in a study of cytomegalovirus exposure and HLA in healthy donors. The study ran its PCR with 60 Vbeta and 13 Jbeta primers. Libraries were prepared by immunoSEQ multiplex PCR; TCRdb keeps only in-frame clonotypes and omits some of them. This table holds around 200,000 clones, roughly 85% found once. Input material: PBMCs. The source of these receptors is a woman aged 45-65 years in good health and CMV-seronegative.

The chain is built from TRBV19 and TRBJ2-7; TRBD1 matches 8 bases. CDR1 and CDR2 from the germline V gene are LNHDA and SQIVND (reference sequence). The V gene end was trimmed by 5 bases and the J gene end by 2 bases; junction bases not matched to a gene: 11. The CDR3 contains 16 residues. The CDR3 sequence: CASSPRRDRITYEQYF. The CDR3, as DNA: TGTGCCAGTAGTCCCCGCCGGGACAGGATCACCTACGAGCAGTACTTC.

This clone was counted a single time. J is TRBJ2-5 and V is TRBV29-1; maybe TRBD2 (6 bases). Judging by the DNA end, TRBJ2-7 fits better; the J call may be wrong. Germline loops: CDR1 SQVTM, CDR2 ANQGSEA. The CDR3 spans 13 residues. The CDR3 region is CSVKWDSYYEQYF. As DNA, the CDR3 is TGCAGCGTGAAATGGGACTCGTATTACGAGCAGTACTTC.

This chain joins TRBV2 and TRBJ1-5, with 7 nucleotides matching TRBD1. V shed 4 bases, J shed 10 bases, and the junction held 10 bases outside the gene matches. The CDR3 spans 14 residues. Germline CDR1 is SNHLY and CDR2 is FYNNEI. The DNA of the CDR3 is TGTGCCAGCAGTGGTCGCAGGGGGGCGGAACCCCAGCATTTT. Amino acids: CASSGRRGAEPQHF.

The chain employs TRBV11-2 and TRBJ2-1; the match to TRBD2 covers 9 bases. The CDR3 extends over 14 amino acids. Unmatched junction bases numbered 3, after V lost 1 base and J lost 8 bases. Germline V gene lookup returns CDR1 SGHAT and CDR2 FQNNGV. Written as DNA, the CDR3 is TGTGCCAGCAGCTTAGTCAGCGGGAGGCATGAGCAGTTCTTC. This codes for CASSLVSGRHEQFF.

This clone was found a few times. Additional DNA sequences in this sample encode the identical CDR3. DNA for the CDR3: TGTGCCTGGAGTGTACAGGGCAATCAGCCCCAGCATTTT. Encoded protein: CAWSVQGNQPQHF. The chain combines TRBV30 with TRBJ1-5, with D perhaps matching TRBD1 (5 bases). This CDR3 is 13 amino acids long. V lost 0 bases and J 2 bases, leaving 5 bases between the germline ends. Germline V gene sequence: CDR1 GTSNPN, CDR2 SVGIG (reference sequence).

The V gene is TRBV6-5, the J gene TRBJ1-6; 10 nucleotides agree with TRBD1. This CDR3 comprises 14 residues. The ends lost 4 bases at V and 8 bases at J; junction bases unmatched: 2. Per the germline V gene, CDR1 is MNHEY and CDR2 is SVGAGI. CDR3 protein: CASSFDRGHSPLHF. For the CDR3, the DNA is TGTGCCAGCAGTTTCGACAGGGGGCATTCACCCCTCCACTTT.